The 23 T cell receptor beta chains presented below share a single source sample, sequenced in a study of blood T cells in healthy people across ages. Using a J-beta primer mix together with a sample-barcoded 5' primer, a second PCR was run for roughly 6 to 12 cycles. From the 5' RACE reads, TCRdb called clonotypes with MiXCR, one entry per CDR3 protein. The table has roughly 2 million distinct CDR3 sequences, about 50% seen once. Material: blood. These receptors came from a woman aged 40 to 50 in good health.

V is TRBV7-2 and J is TRBJ2-3, with D possibly matching TRBD2 (5 bases). Trimming cost V 3 bases and J 9 bases, with 13 bases left between them. CDR1 and CDR2 (germline): SGHTA, FQGNSA. CDR3 length: 13 amino acids. This chain's CDR3 is CASSLPTGSTQYF. DNA for the CDR3: TGTGCCAGCAGCTTGCCCACGGGGTCCACGCAGTATTTT. The full variable domain, with the rest looked up from reference TRBV7-2 and TRBJ2-3, is GAGVSQSPSNKVTEKGKDVELRCDPISGHTALYWYRQSLGQGLEFLIYFQGNSAPDKSGLPSDRFSAERTGGSVSTLTIQRTQQEDSAVYLCASSLPTGSTQYFGPGTRLTVL.

The chain links TRBV28 to TRBJ2-7; D unclear. Between the trimmed V and J ends, which lost 6 bases and 3 bases, there was a span of 9 bases. The CDR3 spans 12 residues. Germline V gene lookup returns CDR1 MDHEN and CDR2 SYDVKM. The CDR3: CASSPDVYEQYF. The CDR3 nucleotides read TGTGCCAGCAGCCCAGACGTCTACGAGCAGTACTTC.

The gene calls are TRBV12-3 or TRBV12-4 and TRBJ1-6; possible D gene TRBD1, 6 bases. The CDR3 is 17 residues long. Deletions cut 5 bases from V and 3 bases from J, with 17 bases between. The CDR3 DNA reads as TGTGCCAGCAGTCTGACCGGGACAAATCTCTATAATTCACCCCTCCACTTT. It translates to CASSLTGTNLYNSPLHF.

The chain couples TRBV7-9 to TRBJ2-3; 7 nucleotides agree with TRBD1. Trimming cost V 6 bases and J 2 bases; bases outside gene matches: 11. The CDR3 totals 16 residues. Germline V gene sequence: CDR1 SEHNR, CDR2 FQNEAQ (reference sequence). The CDR3 DNA reads as TGTGCCAGCAGGACTAATCGAGGGGGCCCCACAGATACGCAGTATTTT. Protein product: CASRTNRGGPTDTQYF.

The V call is TRBV4-3, the J call TRBJ2-1, with D perhaps matching TRBD1 (6 bases). Germline values: CDR1 LGHNA, CDR2 YSLEER. Trimming pared 5 bases from V and 7 bases from J, leaving 18 bases between. CDR3 length: 15 amino acids. The CDR3 coding sequence is TGCGCCAGCAGCAGGGGTCCGGACAGAAAAAATGAGCAGTTCTTC. Protein sequence: CASSRGPDRKNEQFF.

The chain employs TRBV9 and TRBJ1-2, with 9 positions matching TRBD1. The trim removed 0 bases at V and 4 bases at J, leaving 4 bases unmatched. The germline gives CDR1 SGDLS, CDR2 YYNGEE. The CDR3 spans 15 residues. CDR3 DNA: TGTGCCAGCAGCGTAGGCGGGACAGGGATCTATGGCTACACCTTC. The encoded protein is CASSVGGTGIYGYTF.

This clonotype has more than one count but fewer than ten. This chain joins TRBV20-1 and TRBJ1-2; D call uncertain. V lost 7 bases to trimming and J lost 2 bases, with 14 bases between them. The germline gives CDR1 DFQATT, CDR2 SNEGSKA (reference sequence). CDR3 size: 13 residues. This CDR3 reads CSVFGGRNYGYTF. CDR3 nucleotide sequence: TGCAGTGTTTTTGGTGGTAGGAACTATGGCTACACCTTC.

The V gene is TRBV28, the J gene TRBJ2-1; TRBD1 matches at 11 bases. V was clipped by 2 bases and J by 8 bases; unmatched bases: 5. The CDR3 sequence is 15 residues long. Germline values: CDR1 MDHEN, CDR2 SYDVKM. CDR3 region: CASSLRTGGLDEQFF. The CDR3 region has the DNA TGTGCCAGCAGTTTACGGACAGGGGGCCTCGATGAGCAGTTCTTC.

There are a few counts of this clonotype. The chain is built from TRBV27 and TRBJ2-7; TRBD2 is a possible D gene (6 bases). Germline CDR1 reads MNHEY; CDR2 reads SMNVEV (reference sequence). The CDR3 totals 15 residues. Trimming stripped 7 bases from V and 2 bases from J, with 18 bases between. CDR3 nucleotide sequence: TGTGCCAGCACCTCAAAACCATGGGGGGCCTACGAGCAGTACTTC. Amino acid sequence: CASTSKPWGAYEQYF.

The chain joins TRBV10-3 to TRBJ2-1, with D unclear. The CDR3 covers 13 residues. Trimming removed 8 bases from V and 0 bases from J, with 8 bases in between. Germline loops: CDR1 ENHRY, CDR2 SYGVKD. The CDR3 sequence is CAIAPSSYNEQFF. Here the CDR3 DNA reads TGTGCCATCGCCCCTAGCTCCTACAATGAGCAGTTCTTC.

This clonotype occurred a few times. The rearrangement uses TRBV5-1 and TRBJ1-2, with TRBD1 identical over 7 bases. CDR3 size: 13 residues. CDR1 SGHRS and CDR2 YFSETQ come from the germline V gene. The ends lost 1 base at V and 6 bases at J; junction bases unmatched: 3. The CDR3 DNA is TGCGCCAGCAGCTTGAGCCAGGGGGATGGCTACACCTTC. Protein: CASSLSQGDGYTF.

This clonotype was seen a single time. V gene TRBV7-2 combines with J gene TRBJ2-1; D might be TRBD2 (5 bases). The V and J ends lost 7 bases and 2 bases respectively, with 21 bases between them. This CDR3 has 17 amino acids. Germline V CDR1 and CDR2: SGHTA, FQGNSA. The CDR3 reads CASKLYRGTPAYNEQFF. The CDR3 region has the DNA TGTGCCAGCAAACTCTATCGGGGTACGCCAGCCTACAATGAGCAGTTCTTC.

This rearrangement joins TRBV6-2 or TRBV6-3 to TRBJ2-5, with D perhaps TRBD2 (6 bases). The CDR3 runs 14 residues. The germline V gene has CDR1 MNHEY and CDR2 SVGEGT. V lost 5 bases to trimming and J lost 5 bases, with 15 bases between them. For the CDR3, the DNA is TGTGCCAGCAGTCAAGGGACTTCCGCGGAGACCCAGTACTTC. It translates to CASSQGTSAETQYF.

This clonotype came up a few times. As DNA, the CDR3 is TGTGCCAGCAGTTTATCGCGGGAGGGGGCTGGGGAGACCCAGTACTTC. This translates into CASSLSREGAGETQYF. The chain links TRBV27 to TRBJ2-5, with TRBD2 matching 9 bases. The CDR3 covers 16 residues. Germline V gene data show CDR1 as MNHEY and CDR2 as SMNVEV (reference sequence). V dropped 0 bases and J dropped 5; count of bases not matched to a gene: 7.

The chain recombines TRBV7-9 with TRBJ2-1, with 7 bases aligning to TRBD1. V shed 5 bases, J shed 8 bases, and the junction held 9 bases outside the gene matches. CDR1 SEHNR and CDR2 FQNEAQ come from the germline V gene (reference sequence). CDR3 length: 14 residues. As DNA, the CDR3 is TGTGCCAGCAGCCCCTGGACAGGATTCGATGAGCAGTTCTTC. Encoded protein: CASSPWTGFDEQFF.

In this sample, this clonotype turned up many times. The chain employs TRBV29-1 and TRBJ2-5; D is unclear. In germline, CDR1 is SQVTM, CDR2 ANQGSEA. CDR3 length: 13 residues. V lost 7 bases and J 5 bases, leaving 17 bases between the germline ends. The DNA for the CDR3 is TGCAGCGCTGGATCATCAGTGGGCGAGACCCAGTACTTC. Protein product: CSAGSSVGETQYF.

DNA for the CDR3: TGTGCCAGTAGTGCAGGGAGGGATGAGCAGTTCTTC. It is translated as CASSAGRDEQFF. The V call is TRBV19, the J call TRBJ2-1; 7 nucleotides line up with TRBD2. CDR3 size: 12 residues. Germline CDR1 LNHDA, CDR2 SQIVND (reference sequence). J was trimmed by 8 bases and V by 5 bases; bases with no gene match: 3. Full variable domain (outside the CDR3, taken from reference TRBV19 and TRBJ2-1): DGGITQSPKYLFRKEGQNVTLSCEQNLNHDAMYWYRQDPGQGLRLIYYSQIVNDFQKGDIAEGYSVSREKKESFPLTVTSAQKNPTAFYLCASSAGRDEQFFGPGTRLTVL.

The chain uses TRBV11-2 and TRBJ1-5; D unclear. The CDR3 sequence is 13 residues long. V was clipped by 5 bases and J by 6 bases, with 11 bases between them. Germline CDR1 reads SGHAT; CDR2 reads FQNNGV. The CDR3 is CASSIGLIQPQHF. CDR3 sequence (DNA): TGTGCCAGCAGCATCGGGCTGATTCAGCCCCAGCATTTT.

In this sample, this clonotype turned up a few times. This chain connects TRBV5-6 to TRBJ2-7; a possible D gene is TRBD1 (6 bases). The length of the CDR3 is 12 residues. Germline CDR1 reads SGHDT; CDR2 reads YYEEEE. V was shortened by 4 bases and J by 6 bases, with 11 bases between the two germline ends. CDR3 region: CASSTYRVEQYF. CDR3 in DNA: TGTGCCAGCAGCACCTACAGGGTCGAGCAGTACTTC. The full variable domain, rest sourced from reference TRBV5-6 and TRBJ2-7, is DAGVTQSPTHLIKTRGQQVTLRCSPKSGHDTVSWYQQALGQGPQFIFQYYEEEERQRGNFPDRFSGHQFPNYSSELNVNALLLGDSALYLCASSTYRVEQYFGPGTRLTVT.

The V call is TRBV6-6, the J call TRBJ2-1, with no clear D. The CDR3 runs to 11 residues. The V gene lost 0 bases and the J gene lost 9 bases, with 3 bases spanning the gap. In germline, CDR1 is MNHNY, CDR2 SVGAGI (reference sequence). This CDR3 reads CASSYSLEQFF. The DNA of the CDR3 is TGTGCCAGCAGTTACTCGCTTGAGCAGTTCTTC.

This clonotype was picked up a small number of times. This rearrangement joins TRBV7-2 to TRBJ2-6; D is undetermined. V lost 2 bases, J lost 2 bases, and 13 bases lay in between. This CDR3 region has 17 residues. Germline V gene sequence: CDR1 SGHTA, CDR2 FQGNSA. The CDR3 sequence: CASSLRVGSTGANVLTF. The CDR3 DNA sequence: TGTGCCAGCAGCTTAAGGGTTGGGTCTACTGGGGCCAACGTCCTGACTTTC.

This chain joins TRBV27 and TRBJ2-4; D not certain. The J call may be faulty, since TRBJ2-7 better matches the DNA end. Germline CDR1 and CDR2: MNHEY and SMNVEV (reference sequence). This CDR3 region has 14 residues. In nucleotides, the CDR3 is TGTGCCAGCAGTTTAAGCCTCGGTCCCCACGAGCAGTACTTC. This gives the protein CASSLSLGPHEQYF.

The V and J genes are TRBV28 and TRBJ1-4, with D perhaps TRBD1 (5 bases). CDR3 length equals 17 residues. V lost 6 bases, J lost 2 bases, and 19 bases lay in between. Per the germline V gene, CDR1 is MDHEN and CDR2 is SYDVKM. The CDR3 DNA follows: TGTGCCAGCAGCCCCGTCCCACTCGAGGGGACTAATGAAAAACTGTTTTTT. This gives the protein CASSPVPLEGTNEKLFF.